The clone carrying this TCR beta chain has at least ten counts. What it recognizes is unknown. The CDR3 is 13 amino acids. V lost 1 base and J lost 3, with 5 bases in between. CDR1 is SGHDN and CDR2 is FVKESK in the germline V gene. The record originates from a study of blood T cells in healthy people across ages. Whole-study findings and limits: With donor CMV status unknown, expanded clonotype changes were possibly confounded. Considered underestimates were the diversity estimates obtained from one million T cells.

Investigators took 8.5 to 10 milliliters of peripheral blood from every donor. A sample-barcoded 5' primer and a J-beta primer mix were used in a second PCR of roughly 7 to 11 cycles. TCRdb called the 5' RACE reads again in MiXCR, with one record for every CDR3 protein. The sample shows 850,000 or so distinct CDR3 sequences, more than 25% of them seen only once. Sequencing used blood. V usage is TRBV14 and J usage is TRBJ2-3; D is uncertain. This clonotype originated in a woman of 80 years or more in good health. CDR3 amino acids: CASSQAWTDTQYF. CDR3 nucleotide sequence: TGTGCCAGCAGCCAAGCTTGGACAGATACGCAGTATTTT.